Listed here are 3 T cell receptor beta chains from one sample, sequenced in a study of T cells in Graves' hyperthyroidism and ophthalmopathy. It was RNA transcripts that yielded the amplified TCR beta CDR3 regions. During a first-round RT-PCR of the TCR CDR3, the HTBI primer set was used. TCRdb passed the multiplex PCR reads through MiXCR, listing each CDR3 protein once. The sample has hundreds of thousands of distinct CDR3 sequences; 38% are singletons. Sample: blood. Receptors were obtained from a man younger than 35 with Graves' hyperthyroidism.

The V and J genes are TRBV6-5 and TRBJ2-7, with 9 bases lining up with TRBD1. The CDR3 length is 15 residues. Germline-derived CDR1 and CDR2 are MNHEY and SVGAGI. V lost 2 bases, J lost 3 bases, and 5 bases stayed unmatched. The CDR3: CASSYGQGPSYEQYF. In nucleotides, the CDR3 is TGTGCCAGCAGTTACGGACAGGGGCCCAGCTACGAGCAGTACTTC.

For this clonotype: One junction end does not reproduce the germline sequence, and a read error may be involved. The chain has TRBV6-5 and TRBJ1-1; the D is unclear. This CDR3 contains 14 residues. Germline CDR1 reads MNHEY; CDR2 reads SVGAGI. In DNA, the CDR3 is TGTGCCATCAGTTACCGTACAACGATCACTGAAGCTTTCTTT. Translated, it gives CAISYRTTITEAFF.

This sequence joins TRBV6-2 or TRBV6-3 and TRBJ2-5; 7 bases map to TRBD2. The CDR3 sequence is 14 residues long. V dropped 7 bases and J dropped 5; count of bases not matched to a gene: 10. Germline V gene lookup returns CDR1 MNHEY and CDR2 SVGEGT. DNA of the CDR3: TGTGCCAGCACCCGTCGGGGAGGGCGCGAGACCCAGTACTTC. Amino acid sequence: CASTRRGGRETQYF.